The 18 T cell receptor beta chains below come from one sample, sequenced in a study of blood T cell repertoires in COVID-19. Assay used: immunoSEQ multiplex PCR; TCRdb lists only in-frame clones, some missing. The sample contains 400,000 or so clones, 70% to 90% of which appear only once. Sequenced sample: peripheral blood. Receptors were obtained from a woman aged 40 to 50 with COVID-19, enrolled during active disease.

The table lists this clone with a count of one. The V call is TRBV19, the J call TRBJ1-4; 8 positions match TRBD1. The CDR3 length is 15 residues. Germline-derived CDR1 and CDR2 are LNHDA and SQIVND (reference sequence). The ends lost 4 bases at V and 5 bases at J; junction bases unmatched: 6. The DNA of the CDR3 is TGTGCCAGTAGTACCTACAGGGGGTCGAATGAAAAACTGTTTTTT. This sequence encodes CASSTYRGSNEKLFF. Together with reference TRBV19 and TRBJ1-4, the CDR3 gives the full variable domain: DGGITQSPKYLFRKEGQNVTLSCEQNLNHDAMYWYRQDPGQGLRLIYYSQIVNDFQKGDIAEGYSVSREKKESFPLTVTSAQKNPTAFYLCASSTYRGSNEKLFFGSGTQLSVL.

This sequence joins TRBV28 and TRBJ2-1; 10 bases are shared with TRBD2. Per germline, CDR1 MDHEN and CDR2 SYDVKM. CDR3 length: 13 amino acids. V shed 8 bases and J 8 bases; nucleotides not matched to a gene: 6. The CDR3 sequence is CASETSGRDEQFF. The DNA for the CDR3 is TGTGCCAGCGAGACGAGCGGGAGGGATGAGCAGTTCTTC.

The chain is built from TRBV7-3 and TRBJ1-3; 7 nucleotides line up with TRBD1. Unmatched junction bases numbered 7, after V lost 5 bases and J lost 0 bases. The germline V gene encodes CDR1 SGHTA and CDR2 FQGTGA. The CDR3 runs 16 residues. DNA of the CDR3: TGTGCCAGCAGCCCAGGGACAGCATTCTCTGGAAACACCATATATTTT. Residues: CASSPGTAFSGNTIYF.

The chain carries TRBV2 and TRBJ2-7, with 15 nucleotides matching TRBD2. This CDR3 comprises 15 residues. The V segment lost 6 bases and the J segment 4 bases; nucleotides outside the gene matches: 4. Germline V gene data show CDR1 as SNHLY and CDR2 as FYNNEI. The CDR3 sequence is CASSPGLAGGYEQYF. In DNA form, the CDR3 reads TGTGCCAGCAGCCCGGGACTAGCGGGAGGATACGAGCAGTACTTC.

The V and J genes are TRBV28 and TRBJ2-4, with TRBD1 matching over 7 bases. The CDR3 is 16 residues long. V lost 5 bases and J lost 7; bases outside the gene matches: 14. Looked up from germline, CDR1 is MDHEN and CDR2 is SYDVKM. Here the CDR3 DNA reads TGTGCCAGCAGTCCCCCCGGGGCAGGGGGTGAGAACATTCAGTACTTC. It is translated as CASSPPGAGGENIQYF.

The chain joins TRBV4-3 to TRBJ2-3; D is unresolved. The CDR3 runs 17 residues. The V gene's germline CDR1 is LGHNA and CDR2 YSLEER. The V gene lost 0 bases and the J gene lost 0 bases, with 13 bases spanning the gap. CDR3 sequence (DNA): TGCGCCAGCAGCCAAGATCGTAGTCTAAGCAGCACAGATACGCAGTATTTT. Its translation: CASSQDRSLSSTDTQYF.

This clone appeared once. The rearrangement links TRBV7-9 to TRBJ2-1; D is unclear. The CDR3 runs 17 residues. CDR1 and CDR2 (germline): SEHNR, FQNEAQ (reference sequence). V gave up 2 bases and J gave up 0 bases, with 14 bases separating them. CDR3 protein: CASSLLEFPGSYNEQFF. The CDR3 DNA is TGTGCCAGCAGCTTACTGGAGTTCCCTGGCTCCTACAATGAGCAGTTCTTC.

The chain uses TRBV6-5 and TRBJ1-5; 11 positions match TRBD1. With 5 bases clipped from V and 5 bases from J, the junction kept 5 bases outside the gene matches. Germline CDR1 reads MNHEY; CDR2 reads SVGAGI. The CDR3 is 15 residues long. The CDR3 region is CASSKGQGGHQPQHF. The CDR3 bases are TGTGCCAGCAGTAAGGGACAGGGGGGCCATCAGCCCCAGCATTTT.

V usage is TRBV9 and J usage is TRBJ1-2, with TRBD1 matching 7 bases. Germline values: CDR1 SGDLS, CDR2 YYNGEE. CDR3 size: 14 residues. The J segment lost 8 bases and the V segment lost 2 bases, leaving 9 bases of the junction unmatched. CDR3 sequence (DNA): TGTGCCAGCAGCGTCCAGGGGGGTTCTCAAGGCTACACCTTC. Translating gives CASSVQGGSQGYTF.

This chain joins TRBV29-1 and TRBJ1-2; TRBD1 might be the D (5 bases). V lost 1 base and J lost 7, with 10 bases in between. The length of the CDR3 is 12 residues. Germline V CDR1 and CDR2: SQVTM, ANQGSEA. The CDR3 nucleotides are TGCAGCGTTGAAGGCTTCAGGGCTGGCTACACCTTC. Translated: CSVEGFRAGYTF.

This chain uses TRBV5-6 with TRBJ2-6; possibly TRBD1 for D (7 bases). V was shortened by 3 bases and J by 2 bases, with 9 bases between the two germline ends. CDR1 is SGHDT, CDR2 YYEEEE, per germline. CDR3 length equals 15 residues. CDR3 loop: CASSSRGAGANVLTF. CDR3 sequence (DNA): TGTGCCAGCAGCTCCAGGGGGGCTGGGGCCAACGTCCTGACTTTC.

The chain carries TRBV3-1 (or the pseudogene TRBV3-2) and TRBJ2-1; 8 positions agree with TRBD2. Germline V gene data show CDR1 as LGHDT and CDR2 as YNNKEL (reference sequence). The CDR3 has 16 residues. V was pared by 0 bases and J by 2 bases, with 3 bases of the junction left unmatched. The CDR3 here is CASSQDGGRPYNEQFF. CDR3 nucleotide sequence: TGTGCCAGCAGCCAAGATGGCGGGAGGCCCTACAATGAGCAGTTCTTC.

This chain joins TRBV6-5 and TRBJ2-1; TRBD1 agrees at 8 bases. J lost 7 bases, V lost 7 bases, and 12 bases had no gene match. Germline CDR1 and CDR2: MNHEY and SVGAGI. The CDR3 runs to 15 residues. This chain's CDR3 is CASTRTGPKGNEQFF. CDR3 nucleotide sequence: TGTGCCAGCACCCGGACAGGGCCCAAGGGGAATGAGCAGTTCTTC.

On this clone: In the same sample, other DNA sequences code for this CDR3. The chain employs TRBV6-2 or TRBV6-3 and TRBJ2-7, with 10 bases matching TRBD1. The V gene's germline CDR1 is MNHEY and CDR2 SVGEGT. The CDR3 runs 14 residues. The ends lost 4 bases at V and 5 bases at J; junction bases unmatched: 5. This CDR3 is CASSSGTGAHEQYF. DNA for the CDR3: TGTGCCAGCAGTTCCGGGACAGGGGCACACGAGCAGTACTTC.

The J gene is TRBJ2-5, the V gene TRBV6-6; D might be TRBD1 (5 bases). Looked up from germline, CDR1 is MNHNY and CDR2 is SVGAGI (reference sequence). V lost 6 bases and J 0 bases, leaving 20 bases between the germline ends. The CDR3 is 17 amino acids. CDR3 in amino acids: CASSRRPPTGHQETQYF. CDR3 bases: TGTGCCAGCAGCCGACGGCCCCCTACAGGTCACCAAGAGACCCAGTACTTC.

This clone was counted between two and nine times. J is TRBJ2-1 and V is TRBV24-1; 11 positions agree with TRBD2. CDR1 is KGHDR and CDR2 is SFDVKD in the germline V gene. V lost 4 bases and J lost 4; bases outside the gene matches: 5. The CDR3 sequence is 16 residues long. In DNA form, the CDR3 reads TGTGCCACCAGTGACGCAACTAGCGGGGGATACAATGAGCAGTTCTTC. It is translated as CATSDATSGGYNEQFF.

The CDR3 region is CASSLVSGDGYTF. CDR3 coding DNA: TGCGCCAGCAGCTTGGTCTCGGGGGATGGCTACACCTTC. The chain has TRBV5-1 and TRBJ1-2; tentative D call: TRBD1 (5 bases). The V gene lost 0 bases and the J gene lost 6 bases, with 9 bases spanning the gap. CDR1 is SGHRS, CDR2 YFSETQ, per germline. The CDR3 runs to 13 residues.

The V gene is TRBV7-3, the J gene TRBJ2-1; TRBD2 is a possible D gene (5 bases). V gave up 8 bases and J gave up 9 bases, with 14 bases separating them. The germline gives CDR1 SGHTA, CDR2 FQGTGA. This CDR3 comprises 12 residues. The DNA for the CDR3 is TGTGCCAGCGGGCACCGAGAGGGTGAGCAGTTCTTC. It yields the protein CASGHREGEQFF. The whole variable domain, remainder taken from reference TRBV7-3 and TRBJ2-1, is GAGVSQTPSNKVTEKGKYVELRCDPISGHTALYWYRQSLGQGPEFLIYFQGTGAADDSGLPNDRFFAVRPEGSVSTLKIQRTERGDSAVYLCASGHREGEQFFGPGTRLTVL.